The present entry profiles one T cell receptor (beta chain) with its context. In the same sample, other DNA sequences code for this CDR3. These data belong to a study of blood T cell repertoires in COVID-19. Overall study: Donors in the United States, Italy and Spain gave samples during acute or convalescent COVID-19. T cells, B-cell-depleted T cells, or PBMCs supplied cDNA or gDNA.

This CDR3 has 13 residues. V was trimmed by 9 bases and J by 0 bases, leaving 12 bases between them. Original methodology: It was from reference gene primer amplification that nucleated cell counts were estimated. Sequencing was performed with immunoSEQ multiplex PCR; in TCRdb, only in-frame clones are kept and a portion is missing. From that table come the V and J calls and clone size; the DNA was used to work out D and trimming. The repertoire holds 120,000 to 150,000 clones, with 80% to 90% as singletons. The sequenced sample consisted of peripheral blood. The V gene is TRBV12-3 or TRBV12-4, the J gene TRBJ2-7; D might be TRBD2 (5 bases). The sequence was collected from a woman in her forties or fifties in a cohort sampled during active or convalescent COVID-19. The CDR3 coding sequence is TGTGCCAGTAGCGCACAAAACTCCTACGAGCAGTACTTC. This encodes CASSAQNSYEQYF.